This passage covers 19 T cell receptor beta chains from one sample sequenced in a study of blood T cell repertoires in COVID-19. Sequenced by immunoSEQ multiplex PCR; TCRdb stores in-frame clones only, minus some. The table includes about 120,000 clones, around 83% detected once. Sequenced: peripheral blood. All receptors come from a man of 80 years or more with active or convalescent COVID-19.

The chain is built from TRBV19 and TRBJ1-4, with D perhaps TRBD1 (6 bases). The CDR3 sequence is 16 residues long. Germline V lookup: CDR1 LNHDA, CDR2 SQIVND (reference sequence). The V end was cut by 5 bases, the J end by 5 bases, with 18 bases between. The CDR3 is CASSAFTGTKNEKLFF. The CDR3 nucleotides are TGTGCCAGTAGTGCCTTTACCGGGACAAAGAATGAAAAACTGTTTTTT.

The chain is built from TRBV2 and TRBJ1-1, with unresolved D. The V end lost 6 bases, the J end lost 3 bases, and 8 bases lay between the germline ends. Germline V gives CDR1 SNHLY, CDR2 FYNNEI. The CDR3 has 12 amino acids. This CDR3 is CASSRIHTEAFF. CDR3 in DNA: TGTGCCAGCAGCAGGATCCACACTGAAGCTTTCTTT.

The rearrangement uses TRBV5-6 and TRBJ2-7, with 10 bases fitting TRBD1. Per germline, CDR1 SGHDT and CDR2 YYEEEE. The CDR3 sequence is 19 residues long. The trim removed 0 bases at V and 4 bases at J, leaving 16 bases unmatched. CDR3 nucleotides: TGTGCCAGCAGCTTGGCCCTTACTCGACCCGGGACAGGGGTTTACGAGCAGTACTTC. Translation: CASSLALTRPGTGVYEQYF.

V and J are TRBV7-2 and TRBJ2-1; 9 positions agree with TRBD1. This CDR3 is built from 14 residues. The trim removed 5 bases at V and 4 bases at J, leaving 3 bases unmatched. Germline V gene sequence: CDR1 SGHTA, CDR2 FQGNSA. The CDR3 DNA reads TGTGCCAGCAGCCCCGGACAGGGGTACAATGAGCAGTTCTTC. It is translated as CASSPGQGYNEQFF.

The chain combines TRBV28 with TRBJ1-6; D unresolved. The CDR3 length is 10 residues. The germline V gene has CDR1 MDHEN and CDR2 SYDVKM. V lost 4 bases and J 14 bases, leaving 6 bases between the germline ends. CDR3 sequence: CASSSLSLHF. DNA for the CDR3: TGTGCCAGCAGTTCCCTGTCCCTCCACTTT. Combining the CDR3 with reference TRBV28 and TRBJ1-6 gives the whole variable domain DVKVTQSSRYLVKRTGEKVFLECVQDMDHENMFWYRQDPGLGLRLIYFSYDVKMKEKGDIPEGYSVSREKKERFSLILESASTNQTSMYLCASSSLSLHFGNGTRLTVT.

The chain combines TRBV30 with TRBJ2-5; the D is unclear. V was pared by 0 bases and J by 5 bases, with 10 bases between. The V gene's germline CDR1 is GTSNPN and CDR2 SVGIG (reference sequence). This CDR3 is built from 13 residues. The CDR3 nucleotides read TGTGCCTGGAGTGTAAGAGATCGGGAGACCCAGTACTTC. This codes for CAWSVRDRETQYF.

This chain joins TRBV12-5 and TRBJ2-7; 9 bases are shared with TRBD2. Per the germline V gene, CDR1 is LGHNT and CDR2 is FRNRAP. Losses at the gene ends were 6 bases for V and 2 bases for J; bases not matched to a gene: 2. This CDR3 contains 13 residues. The CDR3 region has the DNA TGTGCTAGTGGGGCGGGGGGGCCCTACGAGCAGTACTTC. Its translation: CASGAGGPYEQYF.

The J gene is TRBJ2-7, the V gene TRBV29-1; D is unresolved. Germline V CDR1 and CDR2: SQVTM, ANQGSEA. Trimming cost V 4 bases and J 5 bases, with 15 bases left between them. The CDR3 has 13 amino acids. The chain's CDR3 is CSVVTEPPNEQYF. The CDR3 DNA follows: TGCAGCGTTGTAACCGAGCCTCCTAACGAGCAGTACTTC.

The chain links TRBV6-5 to TRBJ1-2, with 11 bases that match TRBD1. The CDR3 consists of 13 residues. Germline trimming cut 6 bases from V and 8 bases from J; bases unmatched to any gene: 5. Germline CDR1 MNHEY, CDR2 SVGAGI. CDR3 residues: CASSGQGAQGYTF. As DNA, the CDR3 is TGTGCCAGCAGCGGACAGGGGGCGCAAGGCTACACCTTC.

The rearrangement uses TRBV7-8 and TRBJ1-5; D is undetermined. V was trimmed by 5 bases and J by 6 bases, leaving 20 bases between them. Germline lookup yields CDR1 SGHVS and CDR2 FQNEAQ. This CDR3 spans 16 amino acids. The CDR3 DNA follows: TGTGCCAGCAGCCCCGATGCCCCCGCTCTAAGTCAGCCCCAGCATTTT. It codes for CASSPDAPALSQPQHF.

The DNA for the CDR3 is TGTGCCAGCAGCTTACCTCGGGACACCAATGAAAAACTGTTTTTT. Translating it yields CASSLPRDTNEKLFF. V and J are TRBV7-2 and TRBJ1-4, with a possible D match to TRBD1 (6 bases). Germline CDR1 SGHTA, CDR2 FQGNSA. The CDR3 loop spans 15 amino acids. The germline V and J ends were trimmed by 2 bases and 5 bases, with 12 bases remaining between them.

This chain joins TRBV7-8 and TRBJ2-7; the match to TRBD1 covers 8 bases. CDR1 and CDR2 (germline): SGHVS, FQNEAQ. After removal of 5 bases from V and 7 bases from J, the junction contained 16 bases not matched to a gene. This CDR3 has 16 residues. The DNA for the CDR3 is TGTGCCAGCAGCGTAGAAGGGACAGGCCATCTGGGGGAGCAGTACTTC. Its protein is CASSVEGTGHLGEQYF.

The chain is built from TRBV11-2 and TRBJ1-2, with 7 bases matching TRBD1. This CDR3 is built from 14 residues. V lost 3 bases to trimming and J lost 6 bases; unmatched junction nucleotides: 7. Germline V CDR1 and CDR2: SGHAT, FQNNGV. In DNA, the CDR3 is TGTGCCAGCAGCTTGCTGACAGGGTTGGATGGCTACACCTTC. It encodes CASSLLTGLDGYTF.

The CDR3 region is CASSYTGAGEKLFF. The DNA for the CDR3 is TGTGCCAGCAGTTATACTGGGGCCGGCGAAAAACTGTTTTTT. The rearrangement joins TRBV6-5 to TRBJ1-4, with a possible D match to TRBD1 (5 bases). V was clipped by 3 bases and J by 8 bases, with 13 bases between them. Germline CDR1 is MNHEY and CDR2 is SVGAGI. The CDR3 covers 14 residues.

The CDR3 nucleotides read TGTGCCAGCAGTTACACAGGCGCCCCTGATAACACTGAAGCTTTCTTT. Translation gives CASSYTGAPDNTEAFF. V is TRBV6-6 and J is TRBJ1-1, with D possibly matching TRBD1 (5 bases). Germline V gene sequence: CDR1 MNHNY, CDR2 SVGAGI (reference sequence). V lost 2 bases to trimming and J lost 2 bases, with 15 bases between them. This CDR3 contains 16 residues.

The count of this clone is one. The rearrangement joins TRBV6-7 to TRBJ1-2, with D possibly being TRBD1 (5 bases). TRBV6-7 is filed as an ORF, its function uncertain. Trimming cost V 2 bases and J 1 base, with 8 bases left between them. The CDR3 contains 14 residues. CDR3: CASSYGGVNYGYTF. The DNA for the CDR3 is TGTGCCAGCAGTTACGGGGGGGTTAACTATGGCTACACCTTC.

CDR3 coding DNA: TGTGCCAGCAGCTCGGGACTAGCGGGGGGCCTGAACACCGGGGAGCTGTTTTTT. It yields the protein CASSSGLAGGLNTGELFF. The chain has TRBV7-8 and TRBJ2-2, with 15 bases lining up with TRBD2. Germline V gene data show CDR1 as SGHVS and CDR2 as FQNEAQ. The CDR3 runs to 18 residues. The V gene end was trimmed by 4 bases and the J gene end by 1 base; junction bases not matched to a gene: 4.

The chain recombines TRBV11-2 with TRBJ1-1, with a tentative D call TRBD1 (6 bases). This CDR3 has 17 amino acids. Germline V lookup: CDR1 SGHAT, CDR2 FQNNGV. Trimming took off 1 base at V and 0 bases at J, with 15 bases between the two ends. The CDR3 spells CASSLGIGGLVNTEAFF. CDR3 DNA: TGTGCCAGCAGCTTAGGTATCGGGGGGCTGGTGAACACTGAAGCTTTCTTT. Supplemented by reference TRBV11-2 and TRBJ1-1, the full variable domain reads EAGVAQSPRYKIIEKRQSVAFWCNPISGHATLYWYQQILGQGPKLLIQFQNNGVVDDSQLPKDRFSAERLKGVDSTLKIQPAKLEDSAVYLCASSLGIGGLVNTEAFFGQGTRLTVV.

The V call is TRBV2, the J call TRBJ1-5; TRBD1 might be the D (5 bases). V was cut by 6 bases and J by 1 base, with 7 bases left in between. Germline V gene lookup returns CDR1 SNHLY and CDR2 FYNNEI. The CDR3 has 13 amino acids. The CDR3 sequence is CASRGQSNQPQHF. DNA of the CDR3: TGTGCCAGCAGGGGGCAGAGCAATCAGCCCCAGCATTTT.